Following are 11 T cell receptor beta chains from one sample sequenced in a study of blood T cells in healthy people across ages. Primed by a sample-barcoded 5' primer and a J-beta primer mix, a second PCR proceeded for roughly 6 to 12 cycles. Each CDR3 protein is one row after TCRdb ran MiXCR on the 5' RACE reads. Of 800,000 to 950,000 distinct CDR3 sequences detected, about 48% appear once; the ten largest clones hold 13%. The specimen was blood. Receptor source: a man aged 30 to 45 in good health.

The chain has TRBV7-9 and TRBJ1-2, with 7 bases identical to TRBD1. The trim removed 5 bases at V and 5 bases at J, leaving 8 bases unmatched. Germline values: CDR1 SEHNR, CDR2 FQNEAQ (reference sequence). The CDR3 has 14 amino acids. CDR3 nucleotides: TGTGCCAGCAGCCCTACGGGACAGACGTATGGCTACACCTTC. Residues: CASSPTGQTYGYTF.

The rearrangement links TRBV6-1 to TRBJ1-5; perhaps TRBD1 as D (5 bases). This CDR3 spans 14 amino acids. Trimming shortened V by 9 bases and J by 2 bases, and 14 bases separated the two germline ends. Germline V lookup: CDR1 MNHNS, CDR2 SASEGT. CDR3 DNA: TGTGCCAGTAGGAGGGGCGAGGGCAATCAGCCCCAGCATTTT. Translated: CASRRGEGNQPQHF.

This clonotype was detected a few times. V is TRBV7-2 and J is TRBJ1-2, with unresolved D. Germline CDR1 reads SGHTA; CDR2 reads FQGNSA. The CDR3 extends over 15 amino acids. V was clipped by 6 bases and J by 8 bases, with 22 bases between them. The CDR3 DNA sequence: TGTGCCAGCAGACAACAGAGTGGTCTGGATCGGGGCTACACCTTC. Its protein product is CASRQQSGLDRGYTF.

The CDR3 DNA reads TGTGCCAGCAGCGGTCGGACAGGGTCGAGCACTGAAGCTTTCTTT. Translating it yields CASSGRTGSSTEAFF. The chain combines TRBV7-2 with TRBJ1-1; TRBD1 matches at 8 bases. Trimming took 5 bases from V and 4 from J; bases not matched to a gene: 9. The CDR3 is 15 amino acids. Germline V lookup: CDR1 SGHTA, CDR2 FQGNSA.

The rearrangement links TRBV20-1 to TRBJ2-1; D uncertain. Germline loops: CDR1 DFQATT, CDR2 SNEGSKA (reference sequence). Trimming removed 7 bases at V and 7 bases at J, with 11 bases between. The CDR3 has 11 residues. CDR3 residues: CSEALGNEQFF. As DNA, the CDR3 is TGCAGTGAAGCTCTTGGGAATGAGCAGTTCTTC.

In this sample, this clonotype turned up many times. The chain employs TRBV28 and TRBJ2-3; a weak D match, TRBD2 (5 bases). The CDR3 has 12 amino acids. Germline-derived CDR1 and CDR2 are MDHEN and SYDVKM. V lost 10 bases, J lost 5 bases, and 13 bases lay in between. CDR3 bases: TGTGCCACCGGGGTAGAACAAGATACGCAGTATTTT. This translates into CATGVEQDTQYF.

J is TRBJ1-2 and V is TRBV28, with TRBD1 as a possible D gene (6 bases). This CDR3 spans 19 amino acids. Between the trimmed V and J ends, which lost 3 bases and 1 base, there was a span of 24 bases. The germline V gene has CDR1 MDHEN and CDR2 SYDVKM. The CDR3 DNA follows: TGTGCCAGCAGTTTTACCCCCATTCAGGGGCCGCAACGTAACTATGGCTACACCTTC. Protein sequence: CASSFTPIQGPQRNYGYTF.

The gene calls are TRBV3-1 and TRBJ2-1; D is undetermined. V lost 1 base to trimming and J lost 10 bases, with 8 bases between them. The CDR3 is 12 residues long. Germline lookup yields CDR1 LGHDT and CDR2 YNNKEL (reference sequence). CDR3 protein: CASSQVFTEQFF. CDR3 in DNA: TGTGCCAGCAGCCAAGTGTTCACAGAGCAGTTCTTC.

CDR3 nucleotide sequence: TGTGCCAGCGGCTCTGGGGCTAGCGGACAAGAGACCCAGTACTTC. It encodes CASGSGASGQETQYF. The chain uses TRBV27 and TRBJ2-5; TRBD2 matches 7 bases. After removal of 8 bases from V and 2 bases from J, the junction contained 11 bases not matched to a gene. The CDR3 is 15 amino acids. The germline gives CDR1 MNHEY, CDR2 SMNVEV (reference sequence).

V and J are TRBV5-1 and TRBJ1-5; D unclear. Germline assignment: CDR1 SGHRS and CDR2 YFSETQ. This CDR3 is 14 amino acids long. V was cut by 4 bases and J by 5 bases, with 13 bases left in between. The CDR3 DNA reads as TGCGCCAGCAGCCCCTCCGGGGTGGATCAGCCCCAGCATTTT. Protein product: CASSPSGVDQPQHF.

The rearrangement uses TRBV7-8 and TRBJ1-1; 7 bases match TRBD1. Trimming removed 5 bases from V and 1 base from J; junction bases left unmatched: 7. This CDR3 has 15 amino acids. Germline V CDR1 and CDR2: SGHVS, FQNEAQ. Here the CDR3 DNA reads TGTGCCAGCAGCGCCGACAGGGTCGCGAACACTGAAGCTTTCTTT. Encoded protein: CASSADRVANTEAFF. Looking up the rest from reference TRBV7-8 and TRBJ1-1 gives the full variable domain: GAGVSQSPRYKVAKRGQDVALRCDPISGHVSLFWYQQALGQGPEFLTYFQNEAQLDKSGLPSDRFFAERPEGSVSTLKIQRTQQEDSAVYLCASSADRVANTEAFFGQGTRLTVV.